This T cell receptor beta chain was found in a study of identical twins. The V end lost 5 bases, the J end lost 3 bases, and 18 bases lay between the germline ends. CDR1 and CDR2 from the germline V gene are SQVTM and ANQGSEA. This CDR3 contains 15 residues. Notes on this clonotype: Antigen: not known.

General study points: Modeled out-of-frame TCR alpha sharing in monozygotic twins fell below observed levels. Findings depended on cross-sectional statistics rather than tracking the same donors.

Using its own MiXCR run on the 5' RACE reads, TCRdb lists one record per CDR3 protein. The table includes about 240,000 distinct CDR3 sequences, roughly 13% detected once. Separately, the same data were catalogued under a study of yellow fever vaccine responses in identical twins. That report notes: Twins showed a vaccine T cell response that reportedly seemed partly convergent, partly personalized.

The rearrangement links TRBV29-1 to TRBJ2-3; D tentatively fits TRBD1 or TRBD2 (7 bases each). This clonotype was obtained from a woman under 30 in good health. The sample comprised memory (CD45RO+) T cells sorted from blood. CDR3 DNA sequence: TGCAGCGTTAACCCAGGGAGGGGGCAAACAGATACGCAGTATTTT. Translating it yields CSVNPGRGQTDTQYF.